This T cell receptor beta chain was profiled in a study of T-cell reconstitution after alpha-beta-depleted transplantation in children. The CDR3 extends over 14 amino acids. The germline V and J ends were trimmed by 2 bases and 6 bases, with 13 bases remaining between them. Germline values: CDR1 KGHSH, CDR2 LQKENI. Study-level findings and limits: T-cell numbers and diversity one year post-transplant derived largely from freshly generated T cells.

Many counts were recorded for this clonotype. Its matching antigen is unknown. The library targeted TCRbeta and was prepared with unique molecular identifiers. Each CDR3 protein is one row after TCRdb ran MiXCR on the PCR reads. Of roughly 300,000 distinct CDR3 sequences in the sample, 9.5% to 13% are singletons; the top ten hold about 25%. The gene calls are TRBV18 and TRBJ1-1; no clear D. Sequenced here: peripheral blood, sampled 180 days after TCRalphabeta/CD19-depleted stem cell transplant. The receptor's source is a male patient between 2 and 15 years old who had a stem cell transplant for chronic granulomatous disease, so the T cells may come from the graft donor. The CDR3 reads CASSPITGSAEAFF. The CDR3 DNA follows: TGTGCCAGCTCACCAATTACGGGGTCCGCTGAAGCTTTCTTT.